The rows below give T cell receptor beta chains drawn from one sample of a study of T cell repertoires in cytomegalovirus infection. No antigen has been assigned to these receptors. TCRdb independently ran MiXCR on the reads; one entry per CDR3 protein. The table has 300,000 or so distinct CDR3 sequences, 20% to 25% seen once. This specimen was cultured PBMCs, taken from culture after CMV antigen stimulation. All receptors come from a human donor in good health (CMV status not recorded). Some clones in this sample may be carry-over from other donors' samples. Each CDR3 is given with its conserved first and last residue. A D gene is named only where the DNA matches it firmly. Rows may omit the clone size; those that give it use once, few, many or a size class.

d_call: TRBD1; clone_size: many; j_call: TRBJ2-5; v_call: TRBV7-3; cdr3_aa: CASSLRGQGETQYF; cdr3_nt: TGTGCCAGCAGCTTAAGAGGACAGGGGGAGACCCAGTACTTC
d_call: .; clone_size: few; j_call: TRBJ1-2; v_call: TRBV4-1; cdr3_aa: CASSQLGGLGGYTF; cdr3_nt: TGCGCCAGCAGCCAACTCGGGGGGCTAGGTGGCTACACCTTC
d_call: .; clone_size: many; j_call: TRBJ2-5; v_call: TRBV7-2; cdr3_aa: CASSLVSGTKTQYF; cdr3_nt: TGTGCCAGCAGCTTAGTATCCGGGACGAAGACCCAGTACTTC
d_call: .; clone_size: many; j_call: TRBJ1-2; v_call: TRBV7-2; cdr3_aa: CASERANYGYTF; cdr3_nt: TGTGCCAGCGAGAGGGCTAACTATGGCTACACCTTC
d_call: .; clone_size: .; j_call: TRBJ2-7; v_call: TRBV18; cdr3_aa: CASSPRSQQYF; cdr3_nt: TGTGCCAGCTCACCAAGGAGCCAGCAGTACTTC
d_call: .; clone_size: few; j_call: TRBJ1-2; v_call: TRBV6-5; cdr3_aa: CASSLTPDNPYGYTF; cdr3_nt: TGTGCCAGCAGCCTAACACCTGACAACCCCTATGGCTACACCTTC
d_call: TRBD2; clone_size: .; j_call: TRBJ2-1; v_call: TRBV10-3; cdr3_aa: CAIRLASGYNEQFF; cdr3_nt: TGTGCCATCAGGTTGGCTAGCGGTTACAATGAGCAGTTCTTC
d_call: .; clone_size: many; j_call: TRBJ1-5; v_call: TRBV7-2; cdr3_aa: CASSRWANPDNQPQHF; cdr3_nt: TGTGCCAGCAGCCGATGGGCAAACCCCGACAATCAGCCCCAGCATTTT
d_call: .; clone_size: .; j_call: TRBJ1-5; v_call: TRBV2; cdr3_aa: CASTERRAQPQHF; cdr3_nt: TGTGCCAGCACCGAAAGGAGGGCTCAGCCCCAGCATTTT
d_call: .; clone_size: .; j_call: TRBJ1-5; v_call: TRBV12-3/TRBV12-4; cdr3_aa: CASSHGTIGGNQPQHF; cdr3_nt: TGTGCCAGCAGTCACGGGACGATTGGCGGCAATCAGCCCCAGCATTTT
d_call: .; clone_size: many; j_call: TRBJ1-1; v_call: TRBV7-6; cdr3_aa: CASSPEGYSSAFF; cdr3_nt: TGTGCCAGCAGCCCCGAAGGGTACAGCTCAGCTTTCTTT
d_call: .; clone_size: .; j_call: TRBJ2-3; v_call: TRBV30; cdr3_aa: CAWSVPSATDTQYF; cdr3_nt: TGTGCCTGGAGTGTACCCAGCGCTACAGATACGCAGTATTTT
d_call: .; clone_size: .; j_call: TRBJ2-1; v_call: TRBV4-3; cdr3_aa: CASSQVLRGDSYNEQFF; cdr3_nt: TGCGCCAGCAGCCAAGTCCTCAGGGGGGACTCCTACAATGAGCAGTTCTTC
d_call: .; clone_size: .; j_call: TRBJ1-4; v_call: TRBV7-2; cdr3_aa: CASSLVAGETEKLFF; cdr3_nt: TGTGCCAGCAGCTTAGTTGCAGGGGAGACTGAAAAACTGTTTTTT
d_call: TRBD1; clone_size: .; j_call: TRBJ2-7; v_call: TRBV6-5; cdr3_aa: CASPKHRDRGRSDEQYF; cdr3_nt: TGTGCCAGCCCAAAACACCGGGACAGGGGGCGTTCCGACGAGCAGTACTTC
d_call: .; clone_size: few; j_call: TRBJ1-2; v_call: TRBV27; cdr3_aa: CASSSAGNYGYTF; cdr3_nt: TGTGCCAGCAGTTCGGCAGGGAACTATGGCTACACCTTC
d_call: .; clone_size: few; j_call: TRBJ2-7; v_call: TRBV6-2/TRBV6-3; cdr3_aa: CASSYQPVTSEQYF; cdr3_nt: TGTGCCAGCAGTTACCAGCCCGTTACCTCGGAGCAGTACTTC
d_call: .; clone_size: .; j_call: TRBJ2-3; v_call: TRBV4-1; cdr3_aa: CASSQPIFSGKPQYF; cdr3_nt: TGCGCCAGCAGCCAACCGATCTTTTCAGGGAAGCCGCAGTATTTT
d_call: TRBD1; clone_size: few; j_call: TRBJ2-4; v_call: TRBV6-5; cdr3_aa: CASSYTRQGVAKNIQYF; cdr3_nt: TGTGCCAGCAGTTACACCAGACAGGGTGTAGCCAAAAACATTCAGTACTTC
d_call: TRBD2; clone_size: many; j_call: TRBJ2-2; v_call: TRBV7-8; cdr3_aa: CASSPSGGTGELFF; cdr3_nt: TGTGCCAGCAGCCCTAGCGGGGGCACCGGGGAGCTGTTTTTT
d_call: .; clone_size: few; j_call: TRBJ2-1; v_call: TRBV7-6; cdr3_aa: CASSLAGNNEQFF; cdr3_nt: TGTGCCAGCAGCTTAGCAGGGAACAATGAGCAGTTCTTC
d_call: .; clone_size: .; j_call: TRBJ2-1; v_call: TRBV7-2; cdr3_aa: CASSRQIHRGGENEQFF; cdr3_nt: TGTGCCAGCAGCCGACAAATCCACAGGGGCGGGGAGAATGAGCAGTTCTTC
d_call: TRBD2; clone_size: .; j_call: TRBJ2-7; v_call: TRBV5-1; cdr3_aa: CASSLYLAGLAGRHSSYEQYF; cdr3_nt: TGCGCCAGCAGCTTGTATCTAGCGGGACTAGCGGGACGCCACTCCTCCTACGAGCAGTACTTC
d_call: .; clone_size: .; j_call: TRBJ2-3; v_call: TRBV10-3; cdr3_aa: CAISEGSATDTQYF; cdr3_nt: TGTGCCATCAGTGAAGGTAGCGCCACAGATACGCAGTATTTT
d_call: TRBD1; clone_size: many; j_call: TRBJ1-2; v_call: TRBV7-2; cdr3_aa: CASSFSPGGGYGYTF; cdr3_nt: TGTGCCAGCAGCTTCTCTCCAGGGGGCGGATATGGCTACACCTTC
d_call: .; clone_size: many; j_call: TRBJ2-5; v_call: TRBV7-2; cdr3_aa: CASSSGLDGETQYF; cdr3_nt: TGTGCCAGCAGCTCCGGCCTCGACGGAGAGACCCAGTACTTC
d_call: TRBD1; clone_size: few; j_call: TRBJ2-2; v_call: TRBV15; cdr3_aa: CATSIDRMDRGGLFAELFF; cdr3_nt: TGTGCCACCAGCATTGATAGGATGGACAGGGGGGGTTTGTTTGCGGAGCTGTTTTTT
d_call: .; clone_size: .; j_call: TRBJ2-3; v_call: TRBV7-2; cdr3_aa: CASSLGGSYTDTQYF; cdr3_nt: TGTGCCAGCAGCTTAGGGGGAAGCTACACAGATACGCAGTATTTT
d_call: TRBD1; clone_size: .; j_call: TRBJ2-3; v_call: TRBV14; cdr3_aa: CASSQITGTGKTDTQYF; cdr3_nt: TGTGCCAGCAGCCAAATCACCGGGACAGGGAAAACAGATACGCAGTATTTT
d_call: .; clone_size: many; j_call: TRBJ2-3; v_call: TRBV7-2; cdr3_aa: CASSLAGEDTQYF; cdr3_nt: TGTGCCAGCAGCTTAGCGGGAGAAGATACGCAGTATTTT
d_call: .; clone_size: .; j_call: TRBJ2-1; v_call: TRBV11-3; cdr3_aa: CASRRKTGYNEQFF; cdr3_nt: TGTGCCAGCAGGAGAAAGACCGGCTACAATGAGCAGTTCTTC
d_call: TRBD2; clone_size: .; j_call: TRBJ2-1; v_call: TRBV5-1; cdr3_aa: CASSIGTSGRNNEQFF; cdr3_nt: TGCGCCAGCAGCATAGGGACTAGCGGGAGGAACAATGAGCAGTTCTTC
d_call: TRBD1; clone_size: once; j_call: TRBJ2-5; v_call: TRBV7-8; cdr3_aa: CASSLQHGQATIETQYF; cdr3_nt: TGTGCCAGCAGCTTACAACATGGACAGGCCACAATAGAGACCCAGTACTTC
d_call: .; clone_size: many; j_call: TRBJ1-4; v_call: TRBV4-1; cdr3_aa: CASSQNTQGKLFF; cdr3_nt: TGCGCCAGCAGCCAAAATACCCAGGGTAAACTGTTTTTT
d_call: .; clone_size: .; j_call: TRBJ2-1; v_call: TRBV20-1; cdr3_aa: CSASTGGAYNEQFF; cdr3_nt: TGCAGTGCTAGTACGGGCGGGGCCTACAATGAGCAGTTCTTC
d_call: .; clone_size: many; j_call: TRBJ1-1; v_call: TRBV7-6; cdr3_aa: CASSLGGSTEAFF; cdr3_nt: TGTGCCAGCAGCTTGGGGGGGAGCACTGAAGCTTTCTTT
d_call: .; clone_size: few; j_call: TRBJ1-3; v_call: TRBV6-1; cdr3_aa: CASITGWGSGNTIYF; cdr3_nt: TGTGCCAGCATCACTGGGTGGGGCTCTGGAAACACCATATATTTT
d_call: TRBD1; clone_size: many; j_call: TRBJ2-5; v_call: TRBV7-8; cdr3_aa: CASSSGTGKETQYF; cdr3_nt: TGTGCCAGCAGCTCAGGGACAGGGAAGGAGACCCAGTACTTC
d_call: TRBD2; clone_size: few; j_call: TRBJ2-3; v_call: TRBV19; cdr3_aa: CASSRGLAGFTDTQYF; cdr3_nt: TGTGCCAGTAGCAGAGGACTAGCGGGTTTCACAGATACGCAGTATTTT
d_call: TRBD2; clone_size: few; j_call: TRBJ2-1; v_call: TRBV29-1; cdr3_aa: CSVGKTSGNEQFF; cdr3_nt: TGCAGCGTCGGTAAGACTAGCGGCAATGAGCAGTTCTTC
d_call: TRBD1; clone_size: many; j_call: TRBJ1-4; v_call: TRBV7-2; cdr3_aa: CASSFDRGVGKLFF; cdr3_nt: TGTGCCAGCAGCTTTGACAGGGGAGTGGGCAAACTGTTTTTT
d_call: TRBD2; clone_size: few; j_call: TRBJ2-7; v_call: TRBV4-1; cdr3_aa: CASSQGTSGGYEQYF; cdr3_nt: TGCGCCAGCAGCCAGGGGACTAGCGGGGGATACGAGCAGTACTTC